This TCR beta chain was profiled in a study of CD8+ T cells in alopecia areata. About the research overall: Oral tofacitinib, 5 to 10 mg twice daily, was given in an open-label trial.

This clone turned up a few times. V was trimmed by 11 bases and J by 3 bases, leaving 19 bases between them. Germline V gives CDR1 MDHEN, CDR2 SYDVKM. The CDR3 is 14 residues long. Sequencing used cDNA as its template, made by extracting RNA and reverse transcribing it. Method: immunoSEQ multiplex PCR; TCRdb's copy keeps in-frame clones and lacks some. The sample holds roughly 200,000 clones, approximately 62% seen once. The study team obtained lesional scalp punch biopsies and peripheral blood from alopecia areata patients. The source is a human donor with alopecia areata. The sequencing used CD4+ T cells sorted from blood, collected at week 0. This chain connects TRBV28 to TRBJ1-2, with D maybe TRBD1 (5 bases). This CDR3 is CAGSSRDGYYGYTF. The CDR3, as DNA: TGTGCCGGATCGTCCCGGGACGGGTACTATGGCTACACCTTC.